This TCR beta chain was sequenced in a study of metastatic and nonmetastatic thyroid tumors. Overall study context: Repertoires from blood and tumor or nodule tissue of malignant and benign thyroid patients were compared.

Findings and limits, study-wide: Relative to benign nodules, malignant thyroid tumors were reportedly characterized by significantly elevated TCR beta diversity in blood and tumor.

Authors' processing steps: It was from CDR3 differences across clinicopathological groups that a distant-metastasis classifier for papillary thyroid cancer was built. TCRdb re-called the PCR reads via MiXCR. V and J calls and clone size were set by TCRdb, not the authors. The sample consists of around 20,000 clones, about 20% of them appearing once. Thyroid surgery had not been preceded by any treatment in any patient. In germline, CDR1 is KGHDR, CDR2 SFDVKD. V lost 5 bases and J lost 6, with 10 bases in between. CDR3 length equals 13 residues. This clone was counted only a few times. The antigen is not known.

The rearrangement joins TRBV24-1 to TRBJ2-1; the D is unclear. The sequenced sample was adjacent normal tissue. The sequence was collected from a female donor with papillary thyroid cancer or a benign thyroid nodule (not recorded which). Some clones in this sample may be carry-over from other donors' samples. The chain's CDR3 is CATSADQRNEQFF. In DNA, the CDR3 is TGTGCCACCAGTGCGGATCAGCGCAATGAGCAGTTCTTC.